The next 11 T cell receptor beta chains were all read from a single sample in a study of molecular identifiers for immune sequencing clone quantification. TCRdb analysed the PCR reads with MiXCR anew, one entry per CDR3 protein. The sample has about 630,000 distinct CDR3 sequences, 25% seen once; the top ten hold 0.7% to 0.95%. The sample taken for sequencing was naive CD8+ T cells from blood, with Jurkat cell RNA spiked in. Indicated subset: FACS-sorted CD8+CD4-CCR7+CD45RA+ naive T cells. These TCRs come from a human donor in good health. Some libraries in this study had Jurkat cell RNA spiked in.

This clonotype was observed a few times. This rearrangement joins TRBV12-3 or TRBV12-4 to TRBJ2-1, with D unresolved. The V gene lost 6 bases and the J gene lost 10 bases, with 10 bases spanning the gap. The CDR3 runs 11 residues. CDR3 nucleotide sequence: TGTGCCAGCAGCCTCGCTGAGGAGCAGTTCTTC. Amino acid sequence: CASSLAEEQFF.

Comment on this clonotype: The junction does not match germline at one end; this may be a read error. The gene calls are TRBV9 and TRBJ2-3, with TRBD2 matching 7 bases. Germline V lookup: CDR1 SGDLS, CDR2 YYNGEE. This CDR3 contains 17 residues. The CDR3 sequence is CASSVGSSASGTGTQYF. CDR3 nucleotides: TGTGCCAGCAGCGTAGGGTCGTCGGCTAGCGGCACAGGTACGCAGTATTTT.

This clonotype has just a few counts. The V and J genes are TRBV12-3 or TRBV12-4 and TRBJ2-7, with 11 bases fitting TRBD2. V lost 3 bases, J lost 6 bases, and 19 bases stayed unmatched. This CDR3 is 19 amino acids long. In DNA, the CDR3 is TGTGCCAGCAGTTTCACCCGAGACCCTTATAGCGGGAGGGCGAGCGAGCAGTACTTC. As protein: CASSFTRDPYSGRASEQYF.

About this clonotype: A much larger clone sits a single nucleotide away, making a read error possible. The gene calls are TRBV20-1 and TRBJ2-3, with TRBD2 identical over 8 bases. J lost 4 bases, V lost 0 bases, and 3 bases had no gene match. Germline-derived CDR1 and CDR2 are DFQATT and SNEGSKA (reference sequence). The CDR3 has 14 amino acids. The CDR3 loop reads CSARDRGGADTQYF. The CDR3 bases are TGCAGTGCTAGAGATCGGGGGGGCGCAGATACGCAGTATTTT.

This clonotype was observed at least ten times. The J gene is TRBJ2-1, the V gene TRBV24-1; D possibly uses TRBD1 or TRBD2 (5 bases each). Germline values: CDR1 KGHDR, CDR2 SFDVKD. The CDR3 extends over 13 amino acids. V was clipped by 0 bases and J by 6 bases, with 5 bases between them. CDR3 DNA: TGTGCCACCAGTGATTTGGGGGGCAATGAGCAGTTCTTC. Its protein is CATSDLGGNEQFF.

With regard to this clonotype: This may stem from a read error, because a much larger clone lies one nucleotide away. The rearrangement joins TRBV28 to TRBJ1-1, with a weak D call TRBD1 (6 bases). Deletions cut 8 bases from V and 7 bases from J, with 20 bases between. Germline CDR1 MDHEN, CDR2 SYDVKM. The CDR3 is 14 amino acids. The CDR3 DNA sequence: TGTGCCAGCCGTATGCACAGGGTATACGTTGAAGCTTTCTTT. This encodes CASRMHRVYVEAFF.

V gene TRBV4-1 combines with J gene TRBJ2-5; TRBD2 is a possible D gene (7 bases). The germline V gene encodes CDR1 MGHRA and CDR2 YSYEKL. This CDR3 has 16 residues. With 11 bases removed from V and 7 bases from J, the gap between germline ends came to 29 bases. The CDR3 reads CARRQVVAGAHGTQYF. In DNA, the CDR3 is TGCGCCCGCCGCCAAGTTGTGGCGGGGGCCCACGGGACCCAGTACTTC.

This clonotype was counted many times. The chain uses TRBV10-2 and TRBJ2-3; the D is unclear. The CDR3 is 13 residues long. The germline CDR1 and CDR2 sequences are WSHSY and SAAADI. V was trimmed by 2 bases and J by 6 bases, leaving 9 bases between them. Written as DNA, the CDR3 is TGCGCCAGCAGTGAGGGTCCCTGGGATACGCAGTATTTT. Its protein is CASSEGPWDTQYF.

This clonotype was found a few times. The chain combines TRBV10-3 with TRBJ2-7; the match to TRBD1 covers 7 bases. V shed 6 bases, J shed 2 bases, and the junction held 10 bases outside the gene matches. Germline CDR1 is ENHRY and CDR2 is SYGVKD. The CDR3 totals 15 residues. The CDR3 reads CAISPDRVNPYEQYF. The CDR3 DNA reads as TGTGCCATCAGCCCAGACAGGGTAAACCCCTACGAGCAGTACTTC.

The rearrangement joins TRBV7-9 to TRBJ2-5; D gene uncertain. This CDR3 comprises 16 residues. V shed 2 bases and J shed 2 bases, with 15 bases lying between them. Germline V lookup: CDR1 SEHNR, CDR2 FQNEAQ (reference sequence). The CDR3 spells CASSLFFVIDQETQYF. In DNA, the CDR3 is TGTGCCAGCAGCTTATTCTTCGTCATAGATCAAGAGACCCAGTACTTC.

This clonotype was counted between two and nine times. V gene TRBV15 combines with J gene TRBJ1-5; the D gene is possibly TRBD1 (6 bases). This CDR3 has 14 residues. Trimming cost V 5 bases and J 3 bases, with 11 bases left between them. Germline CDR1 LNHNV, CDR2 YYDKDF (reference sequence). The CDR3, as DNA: TGTGCCACCAGCGGGGGCCGGGACAATCAGCCCCAGCATTTT. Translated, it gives CATSGGRDNQPQHF.